A single sample gave rise to the 15 T cell receptor beta chains below, sequenced in a study of CD8 T cells in Susac syndrome. cDNA came from about 0.5 to 1 ug RNA primed by random hexamers. In TCRdb, the immunoSEQ multiplex PCR reads were re-called with MiXCR into one record per CDR3 protein. The repertoire consists of tens of thousands of distinct CDR3 sequences, with roughly 90% occurring once and the leading ten covering 0.5% to 0.6%. The specimen sequenced was CD8+ T cells from PBMCs. These receptor sequences come from a human donor with multiple sclerosis.

The chain is built from TRBV3-1 and TRBJ2-1; 11 positions agree with TRBD1. The CDR3 has 18 residues. Germline CDR1 reads LGHDT; CDR2 reads YNNKEL (reference sequence). V dropped 0 bases and J dropped 8; count of bases not matched to a gene: 12. The CDR3 region has the DNA TGTGCCAGCAGCCAAGAGGGGACGGGACAGGGGGGGTTGGATGAGCAGTTCTTC. The encoded protein is CASSQEGTGQGGLDEQFF.

The genes are TRBV20-1 and TRBJ2-5; TRBD2 matches 11 bases. CDR3 size: 17 residues. The V segment lost 0 bases and the J segment 5 bases; nucleotides outside the gene matches: 11. Looked up from germline, CDR1 is DFQATT and CDR2 is SNEGSKA (reference sequence). The CDR3: CSARDALAGGPWETQYF. CDR3 nucleotides: TGCAGTGCTAGAGATGCCTTAGCGGGGGGGCCTTGGGAGACCCAGTACTTC.

The chain carries TRBV11-2 and TRBJ2-1; 10 nucleotides align to TRBD2. CDR1 is SGHAT, CDR2 FQNNGV, per germline. The CDR3 totals 18 residues. V was clipped by 1 base and J by 0 bases; unmatched bases: 6. In DNA, the CDR3 is TGTGCCAGCAGCTTAGGTCTAGCGGGGGAGCTCTCCTACAATGAGCAGTTCTTC. Its translation is CASSLGLAGELSYNEQFF.

The V call is TRBV6-1, the J call TRBJ2-7; 7 positions agree with TRBD2. J gave up 3 bases and V 8 bases, and 13 bases lay outside the gene matches. Per the germline V gene, CDR1 is MNHNS and CDR2 is SASEGT. This CDR3 contains 15 residues. The CDR3 DNA reads TGTGCCAGCGGAATGAACACGGGGGACTACTACGAGCAGTACTTC. It specifies CASGMNTGDYYEQYF.

The J gene is TRBJ1-1, the V gene TRBV5-1, with D maybe TRBD1 (5 bases). The length of the CDR3 is 14 residues. Trimming shortened V by 0 bases and J by 7 bases, and 13 bases separated the two germline ends. The germline gives CDR1 SGHRS, CDR2 YFSETQ. The CDR3 is CASSLVSGENEAFF. The CDR3 region has the DNA TGCGCCAGCAGCTTGGTATCGGGGGAAAATGAAGCTTTCTTT. The variable domain in full, with the rest retrieved from reference TRBV5-1 and TRBJ1-1, is KAGVTQTPRYLIKTRGQQVTLSCSPISGHRSVSWYQQTPGQGLQFLFEYFSETQRNKGNFPGRFSGRQFSNSRSEMNVSTLELGDSALYLCASSLVSGENEAFFGQGTRLTVV.

The V and J genes are TRBV27 and TRBJ2-7, with unresolved D. Germline V gives CDR1 MNHEY, CDR2 SMNVEV (reference sequence). V lost 1 base to trimming and J lost 1 base, with 11 bases between them. This CDR3 has 15 amino acids. CDR3 sequence (DNA): TGTGCCAGCAGTTTATTTGGTAGCCTTTCCTACGAGCAGTACTTC. Its protein product is CASSLFGSLSYEQYF.

This chain uses TRBV4-3 with TRBJ2-3; D is unresolved. The CDR3 sequence is 14 residues long. The germline CDR1 and CDR2 sequences are LGHNA and YSLEER. The V and J ends lost 1 base and 1 base respectively, with 6 bases between them. For the CDR3, the DNA is TGCGCCAGCAGCCAAGGCACCGGCACAGATACGCAGTATTTT. Translated, it gives CASSQGTGTDTQYF.

This clonotype was recorded only once. The chain couples TRBV14 to TRBJ2-1; no clear D. CDR3 size: 13 residues. V gave up 4 bases and J gave up 9 bases, with 13 bases separating them. Germline values: CDR1 SGHDN, CDR2 FVKESK. CDR3 sequence: CASSRSPLGEQFF. The CDR3 coding sequence is TGTGCCAGCAGCCGCAGCCCTTTGGGTGAGCAGTTCTTC.

This clonotype has only a few counts. The chain employs TRBV13 and TRBJ1-1, with D unclear. Germline V lookup: CDR1 PRHDT, CDR2 FYEKMQ (reference sequence). Deletions cut 3 bases from V and 5 bases from J, with 4 bases between. The CDR3 totals 11 residues. CDR3 DNA: TGTGCCAGCAGCTTGAGGACTGAAGCTTTCTTT. It codes for CASSLRTEAFF.

The chain combines TRBV5-4 with TRBJ2-7; perhaps TRBD1 as D (5 bases). Trimming took 4 bases from V and 2 from J, leaving 13 bases between them. The CDR3 runs to 14 residues. The germline gives CDR1 SGHNT, CDR2 YYREEE (reference sequence). CDR3 region: CASSPWGRPYEQYF. In DNA form, the CDR3 reads TGTGCCAGCAGCCCATGGGGCAGGCCCTACGAGCAGTACTTC.

The genes are TRBV10-3 and TRBJ2-5; the D gene is possibly TRBD2 (6 bases). Germline V gives CDR1 ENHRY, CDR2 SYGVKD. The CDR3 runs 13 residues. V was cut by 8 bases and J by 3 bases, with 13 bases left in between. The CDR3 is CAIGGIWEETQYF. CDR3 sequence (DNA): TGTGCCATCGGAGGGATTTGGGAAGAGACCCAGTACTTC.

The rearrangement uses TRBV18 and TRBJ2-3; 8 bases align to TRBD1. Losses at the gene ends were 5 bases for V and 3 bases for J; bases not matched to a gene: 10. The CDR3 has 16 amino acids. Germline CDR1 KGHSH, CDR2 LQKENI. The DNA of the CDR3 is TGTGCCAGCTCAGCAATAGGACAGGGCCGTACAGATACGCAGTATTTT. This gives the protein CASSAIGQGRTDTQYF.

This clonotype was recorded once. The rearrangement links TRBV30 to TRBJ1-2; D might be TRBD1 (6 bases). The CDR3 is 13 amino acids. CDR1 and CDR2 from the germline V gene are GTSNPN and SVGIG (reference sequence). Trimming pared 5 bases from V and 4 bases from J, leaving 14 bases between. CDR3 DNA sequence: TGTGCCTGGGCCCCCGGGGGCCTCTATGGCTACACCTTC. Amino acid sequence: CAWAPGGLYGYTF.

V and J are TRBV7-8 and TRBJ2-1; D is ambiguous. Between the trimmed V and J ends, which lost 3 bases and 5 bases, there was a span of 5 bases. The CDR3 loop spans 12 amino acids. CDR1 and CDR2 (germline): SGHVS, FQNEAQ. CDR3 nucleotide sequence: TGTGCCAGCAGCTTGAACAACAATGAGCAGTTCTTC. Its protein product is CASSLNNNEQFF.

This sequence joins TRBV14 and TRBJ2-5; 7 nucleotides align to TRBD2. Per germline, CDR1 SGHDN and CDR2 FVKESK. The ends lost 3 bases at V and 5 bases at J; junction bases unmatched: 9. The CDR3 loop spans 15 amino acids. CDR3 nucleotide sequence: TGTGCCAGCAGCCATGGGACTACGCGTTGGGAGACCCAGTACTTC. This codes for CASSHGTTRWETQYF.